These 27 T cell receptor beta chains came from one sample sequenced in a study of Graves' ophthalmopathy and Graves' hyperthyroidism. For repertoire sequencing, the TCR beta CDR3 regions were amplified from RNA transcripts. A first-round RT-PCR used HTBI primers, followed by a second-round multiplex PCR. MiXCR was run by TCRdb on the multiplex PCR reads, yielding one entry per CDR3 protein. Altogether fewer than 250,000 distinct CDR3 sequences are present, roughly 29% being singletons, with the ten largest covering 9.1%. The sample consisted of peripheral blood. These receptors all stem from a man aged 50 or older with Graves' ophthalmopathy.

The table lists this clonotype with many counts. This rearrangement joins TRBV12-3 or TRBV12-4 to TRBJ1-1; no reliable D call. Trimming removed 6 bases at V and 5 bases at J, with 13 bases between. The CDR3 length is 13 residues. CDR3 loop: CASRVGPGTEAFF. In DNA form, the CDR3 reads TGTGCCAGCAGGGTCGGACCTGGGACTGAAGCTTTCTTT.

This clonotype was counted many times. The rearrangement joins TRBV12-3 or TRBV12-4 to TRBJ2-7; a weak D match, TRBD1 (5 bases). The CDR3 runs 13 residues. Trimming removed 6 bases at V and 4 bases at J, with 13 bases between. Written as DNA, the CDR3 is TGTGCCAGCAGCCCAAGGGGCTATTACGAGCAGTACTTC. Its translation is CASSPRGYYEQYF.

This clonotype was seen repeatedly, ten times or more. This may be a read error: a much more frequent sequence differs by one nucleotide. The chain recombines TRBV6-2 or TRBV6-3 with TRBJ2-7; 11 nucleotides match TRBD2. The germline CDR1 and CDR2 sequences are MNHEY and SVGEGT. The CDR3 loop spans 14 amino acids. V lost 6 bases and J lost 6; bases outside the gene matches: 7. In DNA form, the CDR3 reads TGTGCCAGCAGCGTAGCGGGAGGGCCCTCCGAGCAGTACTTC. It translates to CASSVAGGPSEQYF.

This clonotype was found many times. The chain uses TRBV12-3 or TRBV12-4 and TRBJ2-2; D unclear. The CDR3 totals 14 residues. V lost 3 bases and J lost 7, with 12 bases in between. The CDR3 spells CASSFFSLDGELFF. The CDR3 DNA reads as TGTGCCAGCAGTTTTTTCTCCTTGGACGGGGAGCTGTTTTTT.

This clonotype was observed a handful of times. The chain combines TRBV6-5 with TRBJ1-3; maybe TRBD1 (5 bases). V lost 2 bases, J lost 0 bases, and 8 bases lay in between. This CDR3 region has 15 residues. Germline V lookup: CDR1 MNHEY, CDR2 SVGAGI. The CDR3 spells CASSYRTHSGNTIYF. DNA for the CDR3: TGTGCCAGCAGTTACCGGACACACTCTGGAAACACCATATATTTT.

This clonotype was seen repeatedly, ten times or more. J is TRBJ1-5 and V is TRBV20-1; D is uncertain. The CDR3 loop spans 13 amino acids. V shed 4 bases and J shed 0 bases, with 7 bases lying between them. The germline V gene has CDR1 DFQATT and CDR2 SNEGSKA (reference sequence). In nucleotides, the CDR3 is TGCAGTGCTACGGGAAATAGCAATCAGCCCCAGCATTTT. Translated, it gives CSATGNSNQPQHF.

This clonotype was seen many times. The V gene is TRBV27, the J gene TRBJ2-7; D possibly corresponds to TRBD1 (6 bases). The CDR3 loop spans 13 amino acids. Trimming took off 8 bases at V and 3 bases at J, with 14 bases between the two ends. Germline V gene data show CDR1 as MNHEY and CDR2 as SMNVEV (reference sequence). The CDR3 coding sequence is TGTGCCAGCGGAGACAGGCGTTTCTACGAGCAGTACTTC. It encodes CASGDRRFYEQYF.

Many counts were recorded for this clonotype. This rearrangement joins TRBV6-4 to TRBJ1-1; no clear D gene. CDR1 is MRHNA and CDR2 is SNTAGT in the germline V gene. This CDR3 is 16 amino acids long. The V end lost 2 bases, the J end lost 6 bases, and 19 bases lay between the germline ends. The CDR3 nucleotides read TGTGCCAGCAGTGACCCTTCATCGACTGGGATCCCTGAAGCTTTCTTT. This codes for CASSDPSSTGIPEAFF.

This clonotype was counted ten times or more. This chain uses TRBV28 with TRBJ1-2; 8 nucleotides align to TRBD1. CDR3 length: 17 amino acids. The V gene's germline CDR1 is MDHEN and CDR2 SYDVKM. The V and J ends lost 6 bases and 3 bases, in that order; junction bases with no gene match: 15. The CDR3 protein is CASSANRGSAGDYGYTF. The DNA for the CDR3 is TGTGCCAGCAGCGCTAACAGGGGGAGTGCGGGTGACTATGGCTACACCTTC.

The chain carries TRBV28 and TRBJ1-1; D unresolved. The CDR3 totals 13 residues. Deletions cut 6 bases from V and 1 base from J, with 9 bases between. The V gene's germline CDR1 is MDHEN and CDR2 SYDVKM. Here the CDR3 reads CASSYRANTEAFF. The CDR3 coding sequence is TGTGCCAGCAGCTATAGGGCGAACACTGAAGCTTTCTTT.

This clonotype was observed at least ten times. This rearrangement joins TRBV28 to TRBJ2-5, with D perhaps TRBD2 (5 bases). Between the trimmed V and J ends, which lost 6 bases and 2 bases, there was a span of 16 bases. The CDR3 extends over 15 amino acids. The V gene's germline CDR1 is MDHEN and CDR2 SYDVKM. The CDR3 sequence: CASSSLSGNQETQYF. CDR3 in DNA: TGTGCCAGCAGCTCCCTTTCGGGGAATCAAGAGACCCAGTACTTC.

Ten or more counts support this clonotype. The chain employs TRBV25-1 and TRBJ1-1; D is uncertain. CDR3 length equals 12 residues. V was shortened by 1 base and J by 7 bases, with 7 bases between the two germline ends. Germline V CDR1 and CDR2: MGHDK, SYGVNS. CDR3 bases: TGTGCCAGCAGTGAATGGGGAAGTGAAGCTTTCTTT. This encodes CASSEWGSEAFF.

The chain joins TRBV7-2 to TRBJ2-7, with 10 bases lining up with TRBD2. The length of the CDR3 is 17 residues. Germline CDR1 SGHTA, CDR2 FQGNSA. V dropped 2 bases and J dropped 2; count of bases not matched to a gene: 9. The CDR3 DNA reads as TGTGCCAGCAGCTTAAGCGGGGGGGGAGGCAGGGCCTACGAGCAGTACTTC. It yields the protein CASSLSGGGGRAYEQYF. Using reference TRBV7-2 and TRBJ2-7 for the parts outside the CDR3, the full variable domain is GAGVSQSPSNKVTEKGKDVELRCDPISGHTALYWYRQSLGQGLEFLIYFQGNSAPDKSGLPSDRFSAERTGGSVSTLTIQRTQQEDSAVYLCASSLSGGGGRAYEQYFGPGTRLTVT.

This clonotype was counted at least ten times. V usage is TRBV20-1 and J usage is TRBJ2-7; D remains unclear. Germline V gene sequence: CDR1 DFQATT, CDR2 SNEGSKA (reference sequence). The CDR3 runs 17 residues. V was cut by 5 bases and J by 1 base, with 24 bases left in between. The CDR3 region has the DNA TGCAGTGCTGTAGCATCGGACGGCGGAAAGTTATCCTACGAGCAGTACTTC. It is translated as CSAVASDGGKLSYEQYF.

In this sample, this clonotype turned up many times. This rearrangement joins TRBV5-1 to TRBJ2-7; D perhaps matches TRBD1 (5 bases). The CDR3 spans 14 residues. CDR1 and CDR2 (germline): SGHRS, YFSETQ. The V end lost 4 bases, the J end lost 2 bases, and 13 bases lay between the germline ends. The CDR3 loop is CASSPLDKTYEQYF. Here the CDR3 DNA reads TGCGCCAGCAGCCCCTTGGACAAGACCTACGAGCAGTACTTC.

This clonotype was counted many times. In nucleotides, the CDR3 is TGTGCCGGCCAGGAGATCGGAACCCAGTACTTC. This gives the protein CAGQEIGTQYF. The V gene is TRBV7-9, the J gene TRBJ2-5, with D uncertain. Germline V gives CDR1 SEHNR, CDR2 FQNEAQ (reference sequence). Trimming cost V 11 bases and J 8 bases, with 15 bases left between them. This CDR3 spans 11 amino acids.

The J gene is TRBJ1-1, the V gene TRBV7-2, with D maybe TRBD1 (5 bases). V was trimmed by 0 bases and J by 4 bases, leaving 9 bases between them. The V gene's germline CDR1 is SGHTA and CDR2 FQGNSA. The CDR3 spans 14 residues. CDR3 bases: TGTGCCAGCAGCTTAGCTGATGGGGCCACTGAAGCTTTCTTT. This gives the protein CASSLADGATEAFF.

The CDR3 region is CSASLAGGPGVYEQYF. CDR3 DNA sequence: TGCAGTGCTAGTCTAGCGGGAGGGCCGGGAGTCTACGAGCAGTACTTC. This sequence joins TRBV20-1 and TRBJ2-7, with 12 bases that match TRBD2. The germline gives CDR1 DFQATT, CDR2 SNEGSKA (reference sequence). This CDR3 has 16 residues. J was trimmed by 3 bases and V by 3 bases; bases with no gene match: 9.

The chain recombines TRBV6-5 with TRBJ1-1; D is ambiguous. The V end was cut by 4 bases, the J end by 1 base, with 10 bases between. In germline, CDR1 is MNHEY, CDR2 SVGAGI. The CDR3 has 14 residues. The CDR3 sequence: CASSLLRENTEAFF. The CDR3 region has the DNA TGTGCCAGCAGTTTGCTAAGGGAGAACACTGAAGCTTTCTTT.

In this sample, this clonotype turned up many times. The CDR3 loop is CASSTLWTGNNQPQHF. DNA for the CDR3: TGTGCCAGTAGTACCCTATGGACAGGAAACAATCAGCCCCAGCATTTT. The V call is TRBV19, the J call TRBJ1-5, with 7 bases that match TRBD1. The CDR3 is made up of 16 amino acids. Trimming at V came to 4 bases and at J to 3 bases, leaving 9 bases not matched to a gene. The germline CDR1 and CDR2 sequences are LNHDA and SQIVND (reference sequence).

The CDR3 loop reads CATSDGHQETQYF. For the CDR3, the DNA is TGTGCCACCAGCGACGGACACCAAGAGACCCAGTACTTC. The J gene is TRBJ2-5, the V gene TRBV24-1; D unclear. Germline loops: CDR1 KGHDR, CDR2 SFDVKD. Trimming left V 7 bases short and J 0 bases short, with 8 bases between. There are 13 residues in the CDR3.

This clonotype showed up many times. The V and J genes are TRBV19 and TRBJ2-4, with 8 nucleotides matching TRBD1. There are 16 residues in the CDR3. Germline CDR1 LNHDA, CDR2 SQIVND (reference sequence). J was trimmed by 6 bases and V by 6 bases; bases with no gene match: 13. The CDR3 is CASSLEGLRGRNIQYF. The CDR3 bases are TGTGCCAGTAGCCTAGAAGGGCTCAGGGGGCGAAACATTCAGTACTTC.

This clonotype has ten or more counts. The chain links TRBV6-5 to TRBJ1-1, with 7 bases identical to TRBD1. This CDR3 has 14 amino acids. Trimming at V came to 8 bases and at J to 0 bases, leaving 6 bases not matched to a gene. Germline-derived CDR1 and CDR2 are MNHEY and SVGAGI. The CDR3 DNA is TGTGCCAGCCCGGAGGGACAGCTGAACACTGAAGCTTTCTTT. Translation gives CASPEGQLNTEAFF.

This clonotype was recorded at least ten times. The chain carries TRBV12-5 and TRBJ2-4; D unresolved. Germline V CDR1 and CDR2: LGHNT, FRNRAP. The CDR3 extends over 12 amino acids. The germline V and J ends were trimmed by 5 bases and 6 bases, with 8 bases remaining between them. CDR3 residues: CASGTDGNIQYF. Written as DNA, the CDR3 is TGTGCTAGTGGTACGGACGGAAACATTCAGTACTTC.

As concerns this clonotype: One end of the junction is discordant with germline, which a read error may explain. The chain couples TRBV7-2 to TRBJ2-5; D not certain. CDR1 and CDR2 from the germline V gene are SGHTA and FQGNSA. CDR3 size: 12 residues. CDR3 region: CASSDLTETQYF. Here the CDR3 DNA reads TGCGCCAGCAGCGATCTCACAGAGACCCAGTACTTC.

The rearrangement uses TRBV12-3 or TRBV12-4 and TRBJ2-2; D is possibly TRBD2 (5 bases). The CDR3 has 16 residues. The V end was cut by 2 bases, the J end by 0 bases, with 10 bases between. This CDR3 reads CASSLHGLANTGELFF. CDR3 sequence (DNA): TGTGCCAGCAGTTTACACGGACTCGCGAACACCGGGGAGCTGTTTTTT.

This clonotype has at least ten counts. CDR3 nucleotide sequence: TGTGCCAGCAGTTCCCCGGGGCCCTCATGGATCGGCTACACCTTC. It translates to CASSSPGPSWIGYTF. The gene calls are TRBV6-2 or TRBV6-3 and TRBJ1-2; a possible D gene is TRBD1 (5 bases). The CDR3 has 15 residues. Germline values: CDR1 MNHEY, CDR2 SVGEGT. V was clipped by 4 bases and J by 8 bases, with 20 bases between them.